One sample yielded the 2 T cell receptor beta chains listed below, sequenced in a study of blood T cell repertoires in COVID-19. The table came from immunoSEQ multiplex PCR; TCRdb's copy has only in-frame clones and leaves some out. The table lists under 300,000 clones, roughly 90% of them singletons. Sample: PBMCs or T cells enriched from blood (not recorded which). The receptors here all came from a woman aged 30 to 39 with acute COVID-19.

This clone was seen only a few times. This chain joins TRBV4-3 and TRBJ1-4; D remains unclear. V was clipped by 0 bases and J by 5 bases, with 10 bases between them. This CDR3 is 15 amino acids long. Per germline, CDR1 LGHNA and CDR2 YSLEER. Here the CDR3 reads CASSQESLANEKLFF. CDR3 coding DNA: TGCGCCAGCAGCCAAGAGAGTTTAGCAAATGAAAAACTGTTTTTT.

Only one count was recorded for this clone. The genes are TRBV30 and TRBJ2-7; D remains ambiguous. Germline V gene data show CDR1 as GTSNPN and CDR2 as SVGIG (reference sequence). The CDR3 runs 15 residues. V gave up 3 bases and J gave up 1 base, with 16 bases separating them. CDR3 residues: CAWSLSRRLSYEQYF. CDR3 in DNA: TGTGCCTGGAGCCTGAGTCGTCGACTTTCCTACGAGCAGTACTTC. Full variable domain (remainder filled in from reference TRBV30 and TRBJ2-7): SQTIHQWPATLVQPVGSPLSLECTVEGTSNPNLYWYRQAAGRGLQLLFYSVGIGQISSEVPQNLSASRPQDRQFILSSKKLLLSDSGFYLCAWSLSRRLSYEQYFGPGTRLTVT.